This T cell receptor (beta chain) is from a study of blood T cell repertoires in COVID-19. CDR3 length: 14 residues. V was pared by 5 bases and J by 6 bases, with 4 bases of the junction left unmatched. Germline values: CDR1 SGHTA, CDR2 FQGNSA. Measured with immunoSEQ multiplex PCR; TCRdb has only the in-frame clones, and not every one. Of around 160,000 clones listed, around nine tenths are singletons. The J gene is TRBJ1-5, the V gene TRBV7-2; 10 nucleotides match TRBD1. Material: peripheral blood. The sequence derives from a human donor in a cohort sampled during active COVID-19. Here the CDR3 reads CASSQTGGRQPQHF. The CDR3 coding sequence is TGTGCCAGCAGCCAGACAGGGGGCCGTCAGCCCCAGCATTTT.